These 2 T cell receptor beta chains came from one sample sequenced in a study of response to subunit inactivated influenza vaccine. TCRdb independently ran MiXCR on the RT-PCR reads; one entry per CDR3 protein. The sample lists 450,000 to 600,000 distinct CDR3 sequences; approximately 7.3% were seen once. The sample in question was PBMCs from blood, obtained roughly 24 months after vaccination. These TCRs come from a man in his fifties or sixties who received an inactivated influenza vaccine.

Many counts were recorded for this clonotype. CDR3 bases: TGTGCCAGCACCTGGGGCGGGAGTTTTTACAATGAGCAGTTCTTC. Translated, it gives CASTWGGSFYNEQFF. The gene calls are TRBV7-2 and TRBJ2-1; 7 bases map to TRBD2. This CDR3 spans 15 amino acids. The ends lost 7 bases at V and 4 bases at J; junction bases unmatched: 10. CDR1 is SGHTA and CDR2 is FQGNSA in the germline V gene.

This clonotype was detected only a few times. The genes are TRBV11-2 and TRBJ2-3; 9 bases are a match to TRBD2. V lost 0 bases and J lost 2; bases outside the gene matches: 12. Germline V CDR1 and CDR2: SGHAT, FQNNGV. The CDR3 has 19 residues. The CDR3 loop is CASSLDSRGTSFPTDTQYF. The CDR3 coding sequence is TGTGCCAGCAGCTTAGATTCGCGGGGGACTAGCTTTCCCACAGATACGCAGTATTTT.